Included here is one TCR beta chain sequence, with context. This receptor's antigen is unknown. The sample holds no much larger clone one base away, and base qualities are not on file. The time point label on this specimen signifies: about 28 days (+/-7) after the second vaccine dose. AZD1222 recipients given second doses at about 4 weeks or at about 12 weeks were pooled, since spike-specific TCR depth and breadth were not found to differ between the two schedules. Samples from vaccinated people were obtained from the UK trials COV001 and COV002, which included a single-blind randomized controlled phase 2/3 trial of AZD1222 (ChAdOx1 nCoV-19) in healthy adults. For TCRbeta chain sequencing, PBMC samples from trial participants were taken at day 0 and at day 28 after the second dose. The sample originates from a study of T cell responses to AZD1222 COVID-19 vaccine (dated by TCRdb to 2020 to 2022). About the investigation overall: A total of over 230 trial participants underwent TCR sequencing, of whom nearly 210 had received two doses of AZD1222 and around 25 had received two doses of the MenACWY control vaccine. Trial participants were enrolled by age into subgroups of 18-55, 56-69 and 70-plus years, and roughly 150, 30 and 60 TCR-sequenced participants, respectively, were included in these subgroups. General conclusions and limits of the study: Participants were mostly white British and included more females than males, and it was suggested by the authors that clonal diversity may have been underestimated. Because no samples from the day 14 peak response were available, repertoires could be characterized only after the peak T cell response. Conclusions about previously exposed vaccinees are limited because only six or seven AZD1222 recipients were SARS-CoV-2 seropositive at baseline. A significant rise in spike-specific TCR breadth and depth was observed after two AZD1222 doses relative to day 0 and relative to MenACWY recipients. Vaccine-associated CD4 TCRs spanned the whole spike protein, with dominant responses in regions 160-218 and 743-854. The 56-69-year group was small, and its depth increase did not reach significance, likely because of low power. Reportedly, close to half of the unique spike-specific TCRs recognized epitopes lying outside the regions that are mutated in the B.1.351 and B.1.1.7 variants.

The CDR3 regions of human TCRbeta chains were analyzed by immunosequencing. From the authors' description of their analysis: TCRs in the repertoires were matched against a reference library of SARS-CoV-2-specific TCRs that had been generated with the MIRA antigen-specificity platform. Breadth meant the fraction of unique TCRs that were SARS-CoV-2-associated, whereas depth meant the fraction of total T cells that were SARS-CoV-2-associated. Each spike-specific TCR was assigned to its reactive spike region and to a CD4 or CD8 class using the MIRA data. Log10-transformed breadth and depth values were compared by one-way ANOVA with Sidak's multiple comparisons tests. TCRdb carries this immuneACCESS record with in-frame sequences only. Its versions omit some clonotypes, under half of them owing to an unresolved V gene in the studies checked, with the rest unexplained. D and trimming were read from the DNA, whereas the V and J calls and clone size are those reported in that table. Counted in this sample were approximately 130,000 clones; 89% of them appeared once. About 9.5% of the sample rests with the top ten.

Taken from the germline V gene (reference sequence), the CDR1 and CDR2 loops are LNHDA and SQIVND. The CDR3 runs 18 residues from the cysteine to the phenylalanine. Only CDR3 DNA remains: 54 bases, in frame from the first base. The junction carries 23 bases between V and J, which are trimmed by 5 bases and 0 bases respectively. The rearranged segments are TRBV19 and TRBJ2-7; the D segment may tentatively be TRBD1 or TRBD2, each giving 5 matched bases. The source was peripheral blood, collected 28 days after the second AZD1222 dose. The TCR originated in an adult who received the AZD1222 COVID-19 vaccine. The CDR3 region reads CASSGGPLAYRSSYEQYF. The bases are TGTGCCAGTAGTGGGGGACCCCTCGCATACAGGAGCTCCTACGAGCAGTACTTC.